This T cell receptor (beta chain) comes out of a study of regulatory T cells in long-lasting Graves disease. Time point noted: persistent/refractory GD, antithyroid drugs over 5 years with positive TRAb. RNA isolated from PBMCs was used to make the TCR library. This CDR3 region has 17 residues. The V gene's germline CDR1 is DFQATT and CDR2 SNEGSKA (reference sequence). V lost 3 bases to trimming and J lost 2 bases; unmatched junction nucleotides: 9. With iRepertoire HTBI primers and Arm-PCR of CDR3 regions, TCR beta libraries were built. TCRdb re-called the multiplex PCR reads through MiXCR, storing one row per CDR3 protein. The sample yields 400,000 to 500,000 distinct CDR3 sequences, less than 25% seen once. Study-wide points: The number of shared public clonotypes was higher in persistent patients (around 2,700) than new patients (more than 850).

Comment on this clonotype: Its antigen is not known.

This chain links TRBV20-1 with TRBJ2-3; TRBD2 matches 12 bases. This receptor was taken from a female donor with Graves disease. This specimen was peripheral blood mononuclear cells (PBMCs), taken when the disease was refractory, from a patient treated with antithyroid drugs. The CDR3 sequence is CSASGASGRAFTDTQYF. The CDR3 nucleotides are TGCAGTGCTAGTGGGGCTAGCGGGAGGGCCTTCACAGATACGCAGTATTTT.